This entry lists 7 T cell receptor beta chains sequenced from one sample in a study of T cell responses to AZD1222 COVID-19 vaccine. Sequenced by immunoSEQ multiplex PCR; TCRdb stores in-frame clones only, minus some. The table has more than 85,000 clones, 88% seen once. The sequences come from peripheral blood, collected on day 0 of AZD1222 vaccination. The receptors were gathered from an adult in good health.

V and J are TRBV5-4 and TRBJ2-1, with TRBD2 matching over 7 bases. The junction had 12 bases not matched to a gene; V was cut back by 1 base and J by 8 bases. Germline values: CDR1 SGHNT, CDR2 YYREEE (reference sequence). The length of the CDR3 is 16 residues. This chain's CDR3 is CASSLPRLATLDEQFF. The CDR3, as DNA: TGTGCCAGCAGCTTGCCCCGACTAGCAACCCTAGATGAGCAGTTCTTC.

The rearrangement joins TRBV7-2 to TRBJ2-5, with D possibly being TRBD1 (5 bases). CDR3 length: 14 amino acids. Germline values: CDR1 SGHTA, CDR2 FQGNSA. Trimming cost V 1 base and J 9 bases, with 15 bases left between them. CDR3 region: CASSLESQGWSQYF. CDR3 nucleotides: TGTGCCAGCAGCTTAGAGTCCCAGGGTTGGTCCCAGTACTTC.

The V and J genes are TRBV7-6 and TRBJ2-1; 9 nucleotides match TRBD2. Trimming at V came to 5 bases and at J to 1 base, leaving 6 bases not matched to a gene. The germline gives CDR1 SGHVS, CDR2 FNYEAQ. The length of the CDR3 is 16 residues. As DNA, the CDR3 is TGTGCCAGCAGCCTCTTAGCGGGAGTGTCCTACAATGAGCAGTTCTTC. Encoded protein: CASSLLAGVSYNEQFF.

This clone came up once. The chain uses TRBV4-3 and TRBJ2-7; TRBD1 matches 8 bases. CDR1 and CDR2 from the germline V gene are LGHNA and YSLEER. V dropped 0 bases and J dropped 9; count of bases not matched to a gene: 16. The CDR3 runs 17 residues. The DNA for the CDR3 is TGCGCCAGCAGCCAAGAGGAGACGGGACAGGTGGCATGGGGGCAGTACTTC. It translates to CASSQEETGQVAWGQYF.

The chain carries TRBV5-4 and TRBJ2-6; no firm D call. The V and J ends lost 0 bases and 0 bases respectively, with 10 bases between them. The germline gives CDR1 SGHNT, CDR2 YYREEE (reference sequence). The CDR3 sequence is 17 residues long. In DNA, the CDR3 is TGTGCCAGCAGCTTGGAGCCGGCCCGCTCTGGGGCCAACGTCCTGACTTTC. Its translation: CASSLEPARSGANVLTF. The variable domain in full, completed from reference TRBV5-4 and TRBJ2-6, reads ETGVTQSPTHLIKTRGQQVTLRCSSQSGHNTVSWYQQALGQGPQFIFQYYREEENGRGNFPPRFSGLQFPNYSSELNVNALELDDSALYLCASSLEPARSGANVLTFGAGSRLTVL.

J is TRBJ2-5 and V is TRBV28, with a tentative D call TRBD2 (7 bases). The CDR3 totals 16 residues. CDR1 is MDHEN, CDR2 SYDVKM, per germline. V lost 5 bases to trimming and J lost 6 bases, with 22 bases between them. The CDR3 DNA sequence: TGTGCCAGCAGTCCCCCTAGCGGTCTAGGACAGAAGACCCAGTACTTC. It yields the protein CASSPPSGLGQKTQYF.

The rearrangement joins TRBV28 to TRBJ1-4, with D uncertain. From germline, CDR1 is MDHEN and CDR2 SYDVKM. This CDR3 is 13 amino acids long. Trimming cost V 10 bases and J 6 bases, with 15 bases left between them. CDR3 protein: CAIARDTDEKLFF. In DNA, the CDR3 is TGTGCCATCGCCCGAGACACAGATGAAAAACTGTTTTTT.